The clone carrying this T cell receptor beta chain was recorded only once. This sample was included in a study of technical replicates of blood from several donors. Germline V gives CDR1 GTSNPN, CDR2 SVGIG (reference sequence). Trimming took off 3 bases at V and 2 bases at J, with 7 bases between the two ends. This CDR3 comprises 12 residues. The method was immunoSEQ multiplex PCR; TCRdb's version includes in-frame clones alone and lacks a portion of them. The data contain 17,000 or so clones, more than 75% of them seen just once; the ten biggest clones take up approximately 11%. The clonotype comes from a human donor in good health. The gene calls are TRBV30 and TRBJ2-5, with D maybe TRBD1 (5 bases). Sequences were obtained from PBMCs. The CDR3 region has the DNA TGTGCCTGGAGGAACAGGCAAGAGACCCAGTACTTC. This encodes CAWRNRQETQYF. Based on the CDR3 plus reference TRBV30 and TRBJ2-5, the full variable domain is SQTIHQWPATLVQPVGSPLSLECTVEGTSNPNLYWYRQAAGRGLQLLFYSVGIGQISSEVPQNLSASRPQDRQFILSSKKLLLSDSGFYLCAWRNRQETQYFGPGTRLLVL.